The rows below give T cell receptor beta chains drawn from one sample of a study of blood T cell repertoires in COVID-19. The protocol was immunoSEQ multiplex PCR, while the TCRdb copy is restricted to in-frame clones and leaves out a portion. There are approximately 160,000 clones in the sample; under 90% occur only once, and around 19% lies in the top ten. The sample taken for sequencing was peripheral blood. These receptors were obtained from a woman of 80 years or more with acute or convalescent COVID-19. CDR3s include the opening cysteine and the closing phenylalanine or tryptophan. Each record gives: J gene, V gene, D gene, clone size, CDR3 DNA, CDR3 protein. A D gene is named only where the DNA matches it firmly. Expanded clones get a size class; other rows say once, few or many, or leave the size out.

j_call: TRBJ2-5
v_call: TRBV7-9
d_call: NA
clone_size: NA
cdr3_nt: TGTGCCAGCAGCCCCGGACGGGGTCGGGGAGAGACCCAGTACTTC
cdr3_aa: CASSPGRGRGETQYF

j_call: TRBJ1-4
v_call: TRBV18
d_call: NA
clone_size: NA
cdr3_nt: TGTGCCAGCTCACCGCCGGGAAACTTCGAGGGAAGAAAACTGTTTTTT
cdr3_aa: CASSPPGNFEGRKLFF

j_call: TRBJ2-2
v_call: TRBV4-2
d_call: NA
clone_size: few
cdr3_nt: TGTGCCAGCAGCCGGATCGCTACGGGTACCGGGGAGCTGTTTTTT
cdr3_aa: CASSRIATGTGELFF

j_call: TRBJ1-2
v_call: TRBV5-1
d_call: TRBD1
clone_size: NA
cdr3_nt: TGCGCCAGCAGCTTGGCACAGGGGTCAGGTGGCTACACCTTC
cdr3_aa: CASSLAQGSGGYTF

j_call: TRBJ1-1
v_call: TRBV19
d_call: NA
clone_size: NA
cdr3_nt: TGTGCCAGTAGTATAGATGGTAGCGGCACTGAAGCTTTCTTT
cdr3_aa: CASSIDGSGTEAFF

j_call: TRBJ1-1
v_call: TRBV5-6
d_call: NA
clone_size: NA
cdr3_nt: TGTGCCAGCAGCTTGGGGCAGATGAACACTGAAGCTTTCTTT
cdr3_aa: CASSLGQMNTEAFF

j_call: TRBJ2-7
v_call: TRBV4-1
d_call: TRBD2
clone_size: NA
cdr3_nt: TGCGCCAGCAGCCCTAGCGGGAGGGAAACCTACGAGCAGTACTTC
cdr3_aa: CASSPSGRETYEQYF

j_call: TRBJ2-1
v_call: TRBV2
d_call: NA
clone_size: NA
cdr3_nt: TGTGCCAGCAGTGTCGGGTTCTCCTACAATGAGCAGTTCTTC
cdr3_aa: CASSVGFSYNEQFF

j_call: TRBJ2-4
v_call: TRBV6-5
d_call: TRBD2
clone_size: NA
cdr3_nt: TGTGCCAGCAGTTTCGCAGGGAGGGTAGGGGAAAACATTCAGTACTTC
cdr3_aa: CASSFAGRVGENIQYF

j_call: TRBJ2-4
v_call: TRBV18
d_call: NA
clone_size: few
cdr3_nt: TGTGCCAGCTCACCACTTTCAGGACAATTTAATTTAGCCAAAAACATTCAGTACTTC
cdr3_aa: CASSPLSGQFNLAKNIQYF

j_call: TRBJ2-4
v_call: TRBV28
d_call: NA
clone_size: few
cdr3_nt: TGTGCCAGCAGTTTCAGGTGGGCAAAGAACATTCAGTACTTC
cdr3_aa: CASSFRWAKNIQYF

j_call: TRBJ2-3
v_call: TRBV5-1
d_call: TRBD2
clone_size: NA
cdr3_nt: TGCGCCAGCAGCTCCGGACTAGGAGAGACAGATACGCAGTATTTT
cdr3_aa: CASSSGLGETDTQYF

j_call: TRBJ1-5
v_call: TRBV19
d_call: NA
clone_size: NA
cdr3_nt: TGTGCCAGTAGTATAGTGAGGTATAGCAATCAGCCCCAGCATTTT
cdr3_aa: CASSIVRYSNQPQHF

j_call: TRBJ2-1
v_call: TRBV18
d_call: NA
clone_size: NA
cdr3_nt: TGTGCCAGCTCACCGAGACAGGTAGAACTCTACAATGAGCAGTTCTTC
cdr3_aa: CASSPRQVELYNEQFF

j_call: TRBJ2-1
v_call: TRBV19
d_call: TRBD2
clone_size: NA
cdr3_nt: TGTGCCAGTAGCTGGGGACTAGCGGGAGGGCCGGATGAGCAGTTCTTC
cdr3_aa: CASSWGLAGGPDEQFF

j_call: TRBJ1-4
v_call: TRBV7-2
d_call: TRBD1
clone_size: NA
cdr3_nt: TGTGCCAGCAGCCCCCAAGGACAGGTTAATGAAAAACTGTTTTTT
cdr3_aa: CASSPQGQVNEKLFF

j_call: TRBJ1-1
v_call: TRBV7-2
d_call: NA
clone_size: NA
cdr3_nt: TGTGCCAGCAGCTTAGGACGACAGAACACTGAAGCTTTCTTT
cdr3_aa: CASSLGRQNTEAFF

j_call: TRBJ2-2
v_call: TRBV12-5
d_call: TRBD1
clone_size: NA
cdr3_nt: TGTGCTAGTGGACACGGACAGGGGGACACCGGGGAGCTGTTTTTT
cdr3_aa: CASGHGQGDTGELFF

j_call: TRBJ2-1
v_call: TRBV5-4
d_call: TRBD2
clone_size: NA
cdr3_nt: TGTGCCAGCAGCTCCCAGCGGGGGTTAGACAATGAGCAGTTCTTC
cdr3_aa: CASSSQRGLDNEQFF

j_call: TRBJ2-3
v_call: TRBV7-8
d_call: TRBD1
clone_size: NA
cdr3_nt: TGTGCCAGCAGCCGTATAAGACAGGGCAGCACAGATACGCAGTATTTT
cdr3_aa: CASSRIRQGSTDTQYF

j_call: TRBJ2-5
v_call: TRBV29-1
d_call: NA
clone_size: NA
cdr3_nt: TGCAGCGCCCGATGGGCGGGGAACCAAGAGACCCAGTACTTC
cdr3_aa: CSARWAGNQETQYF

j_call: TRBJ2-7
v_call: TRBV23-1
d_call: TRBD2
clone_size: few
cdr3_nt: TGCGCCAGCAGTCAAGCGGGACTAGCGGGCTACGAGCAGTACTTC
cdr3_aa: CASSQAGLAGYEQYF

j_call: TRBJ2-7
v_call: TRBV29-1
d_call: NA
clone_size: once
cdr3_nt: TGCAGCGTTGAGCAGGGGCCTACCTACGAGCAGTACTTC
cdr3_aa: CSVEQGPTYEQYF

j_call: TRBJ1-5
v_call: TRBV6-6
d_call: TRBD1
clone_size: NA
cdr3_nt: TGTGCCAGCAGTTACTCCGGGACAGGGGGTCGTCAGCCCCAGCATTTT
cdr3_aa: CASSYSGTGGRQPQHF

j_call: TRBJ2-3
v_call: TRBV25-1
d_call: NA
clone_size: NA
cdr3_nt: TGTGCCAGCAGTGATGGGGGGAAGGATACGCAGTATTTT
cdr3_aa: CASSDGGKDTQYF

j_call: TRBJ2-7
v_call: TRBV19
d_call: NA
clone_size: NA
cdr3_nt: TGTGCCAGTAGGCCGGGACACCCTTCCTACGAGCAGTACTTC
cdr3_aa: CASRPGHPSYEQYF

j_call: TRBJ2-3
v_call: TRBV6-2/TRBV6-3
d_call: TRBD2
clone_size: NA
cdr3_nt: TGTGCCAGCAGCCTGACTAGCGGGGAGGGAGATACGCAGTATTTT
cdr3_aa: CASSLTSGEGDTQYF